The subject of this entry is one TCR beta chain. The data originate from a study of cytomegalovirus exposure and HLA in healthy donors. The CDR3 totals 15 residues. CDR1 is LNHDA and CDR2 is SQIVND in the germline V gene (reference sequence). Trimming left V 3 bases short and J 10 bases short, with 21 bases between. It was with 60 Vbeta and 13 Jbeta primers that the PCR ran. Sequenced by immunoSEQ multiplex PCR; TCRdb stores in-frame clones only, minus some. The data show 95,000 to 150,000 clones, approximately 80% seen once. The rearrangement joins TRBV19 to TRBJ1-1, with D possibly being TRBD1 (5 bases). Sample: PBMCs. The clonotype was recovered from a woman in her late teens or twenties in good health and CMV-seronegative. CDR3 protein: CASSIFPEPPGGAFF. The CDR3 DNA reads as TGTGCCAGTAGTATTTTCCCAGAACCTCCCGGGGGAGCTTTCTTT.